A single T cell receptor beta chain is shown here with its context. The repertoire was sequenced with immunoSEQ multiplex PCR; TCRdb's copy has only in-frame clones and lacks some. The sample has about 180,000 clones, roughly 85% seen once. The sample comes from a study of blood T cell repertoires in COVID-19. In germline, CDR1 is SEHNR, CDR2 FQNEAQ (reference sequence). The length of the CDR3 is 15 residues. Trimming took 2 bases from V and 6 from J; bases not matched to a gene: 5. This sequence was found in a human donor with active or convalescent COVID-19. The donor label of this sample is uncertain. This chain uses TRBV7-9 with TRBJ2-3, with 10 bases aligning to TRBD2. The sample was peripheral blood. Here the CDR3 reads CASSLPAGGLDTQYF. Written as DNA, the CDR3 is TGTGCCAGCAGCTTACCAGCGGGAGGGTTGGATACGCAGTATTTT.